One sample yielded the 27 T cell receptor beta chains listed below, sequenced in a study of shared clonotypes between healthy human individuals (dated by TCRdb to about 2020). Library preparation employed the immunoSEQ multiplex PCR assay. TCRdb stores this immuneACCESS table with in-frame sequences only. Part of the clones is absent; in the studies checked, under half of the shortfall reflects unresolved V genes, and no reason is known for the rest. This sample comprises 850,000 to 1,200,000 clones, 75% of them detected only once. The ten largest clones take up over 1.3% of the sample. The sequenced sample was memory CD4+ T cells sorted from blood. The cell subset or site label on this specimen signifies: CD45RA-negative fraction. Receptors originate from a man younger than 30 in good health.

This clone is a singleton in its sample. The chain recombines TRBV27 with TRBJ2-4; 10 bases are a match to TRBD1. This CDR3 is 15 amino acids long. Germline V lookup: CDR1 MNHEY, CDR2 SMNVEV (reference sequence). V trimming: 5 bases; J trimming: 6 bases; junction bases outside the gene matches: 7. DNA of the CDR3: TGTGCCAGCAGTGGGCCGGACAGGGGGAGAAACATTCAGTACTTC. Amino acids: CASSGPDRGRNIQYF.

The rearrangement uses TRBV7-2 and TRBJ1-5; unclear D gene. Germline CDR1 reads SGHTA; CDR2 reads FQGNSA. This CDR3 spans 14 amino acids. The V end was cut by 2 bases, the J end by 9 bases, with 14 bases between. CDR3 nucleotides: TGTGCCAGCAGCTTATACAGCTCCTCTTGGCCCCAGCATTTT. It specifies CASSLYSSSWPQHF.

The V gene is TRBV6-4, the J gene TRBJ1-3, with a possible D match to TRBD1 (5 bases). Trimming took off 2 bases at V and 5 bases at J, with 13 bases between the two ends. The germline V gene encodes CDR1 MRHNA and CDR2 SNTAGT. This CDR3 region has 15 residues. This CDR3 is CASSDRGPRRNTIYF. The CDR3 DNA is TGTGCCAGCAGTGACAGGGGTCCTCGACGAAACACCATATATTTT.

The chain links TRBV7-8 to TRBJ2-2; 10 nucleotides agree with TRBD2. The CDR3 contains 16 residues. Per the germline V gene, CDR1 is SGHVS and CDR2 is FQNEAQ. J gave up 1 base and V 4 bases, and 3 bases lay outside the gene matches. The CDR3 coding sequence is TGTGCCAGCAGCTACCGGACTAGCGGGAACACCGGGGAGCTGTTTTTT. Translating it yields CASSYRTSGNTGELFF.

V is TRBV19 and J is TRBJ2-1; 11 positions agree with TRBD1. The junction had 4 bases not matched to a gene; V was cut back by 3 bases and J by 6 bases. Per germline, CDR1 LNHDA and CDR2 SQIVND (reference sequence). The CDR3 is 15 residues long. The CDR3 sequence is CASSMGTGGRNEQFF. The CDR3 bases are TGTGCCAGTAGTATGGGGACAGGGGGTCGCAATGAGCAGTTCTTC.

The chain joins TRBV15 to TRBJ1-5; 9 bases agree with TRBD1. V lost 4 bases and J lost 0; bases outside the gene matches: 7. The CDR3 loop spans 17 amino acids. Germline V gene data show CDR1 as LNHNV and CDR2 as YYDKDF (reference sequence). This CDR3 reads CATSTEQGARSNQPQHF. The DNA of the CDR3 is TGTGCCACCAGCACAGAACAGGGGGCCCGTAGCAATCAGCCCCAGCATTTT. The whole variable domain, filled in from reference TRBV15 and TRBJ1-5, reads DAMVIQNPRYQVTQFGKPVTLSCSQTLNHNVMYWYQQKSSQAPKLLFHYYDKDFNNEADTPDNFQSRRPNTSFCFLDIRSPGLGDTAMYLCATSTEQGARSNQPQHFGDGTRLSIL.

This clone turned up a few times. This sequence joins TRBV5-5 and TRBJ1-2; D may be TRBD1 (6 bases). CDR3 length equals 13 residues. Trimming shortened V by 4 bases and J by 2 bases, and 9 bases separated the two germline ends. Germline V lookup: CDR1 SGHKS, CDR2 YYEKEE (reference sequence). The CDR3 sequence: CASSIDRNYGYTF. The CDR3 bases are TGTGCCAGCAGCATAGACAGGAACTATGGCTACACCTTC.

The chain combines TRBV5-6 with TRBJ1-4, with 7 nucleotides matching TRBD1. The junction had 2 bases not matched to a gene; V was cut back by 1 base and J by 2 bases. Germline CDR1 is SGHDT and CDR2 is YYEEEE. The CDR3 spans 15 residues. The CDR3 protein is CASSLQGVTNEKLFF. CDR3 DNA sequence: TGTGCCAGCAGCTTGCAGGGGGTGACTAATGAAAAACTGTTTTTT.

The rearrangement uses TRBV2 and TRBJ1-1; a possible D gene is TRBD1 (6 bases). V lost 6 bases to trimming and J lost 11 bases, with 16 bases between them. The V gene's germline CDR1 is SNHLY and CDR2 FYNNEI. The CDR3 contains 12 residues. CDR3 in amino acids: CASRAEQGAAFF. CDR3 nucleotides: TGTGCCAGCAGGGCAGAACAGGGAGCGGCTTTCTTT.

This rearrangement joins TRBV9 to TRBJ2-2; D unresolved. This CDR3 contains 14 residues. Germline V CDR1 and CDR2: SGDLS, YYNGEE. V was shortened by 3 bases and J by 7 bases, with 13 bases between the two germline ends. The CDR3 DNA reads as TGTGCCAGCAGCGGCACGGGCAATCACGGGGAGCTGTTTTTT. Translating gives CASSGTGNHGELFF.

The CDR3 region is CASSKEAARTERDCGYTF. The CDR3 coding sequence is TGTGCCAGTAGTAAAGAGGCCGCACGGACAGAGAGGGATTGCGGCTACACCTTC. The chain recombines TRBV19 with TRBJ1-2; a possible D gene is TRBD1 (6 bases). The germline CDR1 and CDR2 sequences are LNHDA and SQIVND (reference sequence). This CDR3 has 18 residues. V was pared by 4 bases and J by 8 bases, with 29 bases between.

The chain couples TRBV6-1 to TRBJ2-2; D call uncertain. Trimming took off 6 bases at V and 4 bases at J, with 12 bases between the two ends. The CDR3 extends over 14 amino acids. CDR1 MNHNS and CDR2 SASEGT come from the germline V gene. The CDR3 sequence is CASRQRGGTGELFF. Here the CDR3 DNA reads TGTGCCAGCAGACAACGCGGTGGCACCGGGGAGCTGTTTTTT.

The gene calls are TRBV2 and TRBJ1-2; no firm D call. The germline V gene has CDR1 SNHLY and CDR2 FYNNEI. Trimming cost V 3 bases and J 4 bases, with 15 bases left between them. The CDR3 covers 15 residues. CDR3 in amino acids: CASSDGVPRGYGYTF. DNA for the CDR3: TGTGCCAGCAGTGACGGGGTCCCCCGGGGCTATGGCTACACCTTC. The variable domain in full, with the rest retrieved from reference TRBV2 and TRBJ1-2, is EPEVTQTPSHQVTQMGQEVILRCVPISNHLYFYWYRQILGQKVEFLVSFYNNEISEKSEIFDDQFSVERPDGSNFTLKIRSTKLEDSAMYFCASSDGVPRGYGYTFGSGTRLTVV.

The chain recombines TRBV5-1 with TRBJ2-2, with TRBD1 matching 7 bases. The trim removed 7 bases at V and 0 bases at J, leaving 6 bases unmatched. Germline assignment: CDR1 SGHRS and CDR2 YFSETQ. The CDR3 consists of 15 residues. The CDR3 sequence is CASSPGGSNTGELFF. The CDR3 DNA is TGCGCCAGCTCGCCAGGGGGTTCGAACACCGGGGAGCTGTTTTTT.

This chain links TRBV6-1 with TRBJ1-6, with D unclear. Trimming pared 7 bases from V and 10 bases from J, leaving 14 bases between. The CDR3 is made up of 13 amino acids. Germline lookup yields CDR1 MNHNS and CDR2 SASEGT. CDR3 sequence: CASMDGPPSPLHF. CDR3 DNA: TGTGCCAGCATGGACGGCCCCCCGTCACCCCTCCACTTT.

A note on this clone: The germline gene is not matched at one end of the junction; a read error may be the cause. This sequence joins TRBV7-7 and TRBJ2-5, with 8 positions matching TRBD2. CDR3 length: 15 residues. Germline CDR1 reads SSHAT; CDR2 reads FNYEAQ (reference sequence). CDR3 loop: CASSREGHPQETQYF. The CDR3 DNA reads TGTGCTAGCAGCCGGGAGGGACACCCTCAAGAGACCCAGTACTTC. The full variable domain, in which reference TRBV7-7 and TRBJ2-5 provide the parts outside the CDR3, is GAGVSQSPRYKVTKRGQDVTLRCDPISSHATLYWYQQALGQGPEFLTYFNYEAQPDKSGLPSDRFSAERPEGSISTLTIQRTEQRDSAMYRCASSREGHPQETQYFGPGTRLLVL.

This chain connects TRBV5-4 to TRBJ1-1; D unclear. The CDR3 contains 12 residues. The germline V gene encodes CDR1 SGHNT and CDR2 YYREEE (reference sequence). With 0 bases removed from V and 8 bases from J, the gap between germline ends came to 8 bases. The CDR3 loop is CASSLVVGEAFF. Written as DNA, the CDR3 is TGTGCCAGCAGCTTGGTTGTAGGAGAAGCTTTCTTT. Using reference TRBV5-4 and TRBJ1-1 for the parts outside the CDR3, the full variable domain is ETGVTQSPTHLIKTRGQQVTLRCSSQSGHNTVSWYQQALGQGPQFIFQYYREEENGRGNFPPRFSGLQFPNYSSELNVNALELDDSALYLCASSLVVGEAFFGQGTRLTVV.

This clone was counted a single time. The chain is built from TRBV5-1 and TRBJ1-2, with D unresolved. The V end was cut by 4 bases, the J end by 8 bases, with 15 bases between. The CDR3 is 13 amino acids. CDR1 is SGHRS and CDR2 is YFSETQ in the germline V gene. The CDR3: CASSQKTEEGYTF. The DNA for the CDR3 is TGCGCCAGCAGCCAAAAGACCGAGGAGGGCTACACCTTC.

The genes are TRBV5-6 and TRBJ2-7; a weak D match, TRBD1 (6 bases). The germline V and J ends were trimmed by 7 bases and 0 bases, with 11 bases remaining between them. Germline loops: CDR1 SGHDT, CDR2 YYEEEE. The CDR3 is made up of 13 amino acids. This chain's CDR3 is CASGVQGSYEQYF. CDR3 DNA: TGTGCCAGCGGGGTACAGGGCTCCTACGAGCAGTACTTC.

Of note for this clone: The sample holds other DNA sequences that translate to the same CDR3. The chain employs TRBV5-4 and TRBJ2-3, with D possibly being TRBD1 or TRBD2 (6 bases each). The CDR3 extends over 15 amino acids. Trimming shortened V by 0 bases and J by 3 bases, and 11 bases separated the two germline ends. Germline loops: CDR1 SGHNT, CDR2 YYREEE (reference sequence). CDR3 sequence: CASSLGGGGTDTQYF. The CDR3 region has the DNA TGTGCCAGCAGCTTGGGTGGAGGGGGGACAGATACGCAGTATTTT.

This clone was observed a handful of times. The gene calls are TRBV30 and TRBJ2-2; 7 nucleotides align to TRBD1. The CDR3 spans 14 residues. Trimming removed 1 base from V and 4 bases from J; junction bases left unmatched: 3. Per germline, CDR1 GTSNPN and CDR2 SVGIG (reference sequence). The CDR3 DNA is TGTGCCTGGAGTGCAGGGACAGCCACCGGGGAGCTGTTTTTT. Protein sequence: CAWSAGTATGELFF.

The sample holds one count of this clone. V gene TRBV15 combines with J gene TRBJ2-3; D unresolved. The CDR3 spans 14 residues. The germline gives CDR1 LNHNV, CDR2 YYDKDF (reference sequence). Trimming removed 6 bases from V and 1 base from J, with 11 bases in between. CDR3 region: CATRASLGTDTQYF. DNA for the CDR3: TGTGCCACCAGAGCCTCTTTAGGCACAGATACGCAGTATTTT.

V gene TRBV9 combines with J gene TRBJ1-4, with no clear D. CDR3 length: 15 residues. The germline gives CDR1 SGDLS, CDR2 YYNGEE. V gave up 2 bases and J gave up 3 bases, with 11 bases separating them. The CDR3 bases are TGTGCCAGCAGCGTGACTAGTAGGGCTAATGAAAAACTGTTTTTT. It codes for CASSVTSRANEKLFF.

This chain links TRBV5-4 with TRBJ2-1, with 8 bases fitting TRBD2. The CDR3 is 15 residues long. Germline CDR1 reads SGHNT; CDR2 reads YYREEE (reference sequence). After removal of 4 bases from V and 3 bases from J, the junction contained 6 bases not matched to a gene. The CDR3 reads CASSRQAGDYNEQFF. CDR3 sequence (DNA): TGTGCCAGCAGCCGGCAAGCGGGAGACTACAATGAGCAGTTCTTC. The whole variable domain, remainder taken from reference TRBV5-4 and TRBJ2-1, is ETGVTQSPTHLIKTRGQQVTLRCSSQSGHNTVSWYQQALGQGPQFIFQYYREEENGRGNFPPRFSGLQFPNYSSELNVNALELDDSALYLCASSRQAGDYNEQFFGPGTRLTVL.

This chain links TRBV7-9 with TRBJ2-7; D not resolved. CDR3 length: 13 amino acids. Germline V gene data show CDR1 as SEHNR and CDR2 as FQNEAQ (reference sequence). V gave up 0 bases and J gave up 6 bases, with 9 bases separating them. CDR3 residues: CASSLASGREQYF. The CDR3 DNA sequence: TGTGCCAGCAGCTTAGCTTCGGGTCGCGAGCAGTACTTC.

This clone was observed a handful of times. The chain uses TRBV7-8 and TRBJ1-5; D gene unclear. Germline lookup yields CDR1 SGHVS and CDR2 FQNEAQ. The CDR3 covers 15 residues. Trimming took off 0 bases at V and 3 bases at J, with 9 bases between the two ends. The CDR3 DNA reads as TGTGCCAGCAGCTTAGCCGACACAAACAATCAGCCCCAGCATTTT. Amino acids: CASSLADTNNQPQHF.

For this clone: This same CDR3 is encoded by further DNA sequences in the sample. The chain joins TRBV6-5 to TRBJ2-4, with D perhaps matching TRBD1 or TRBD2 (5 bases each). V lost 5 bases and J lost 1, with 9 bases in between. The length of the CDR3 is 14 residues. CDR1 MNHEY and CDR2 SVGAGI come from the germline V gene. In DNA, the CDR3 is TGTGCCAGCAGTCCCGGGACGGCCAAAAACATTCAGTACTTC. It yields the protein CASSPGTAKNIQYF.